This T cell receptor (beta chain) emerged from a study of blood T cell repertoires in COVID-19. At the level of the study: Donors in the United States, Italy and Spain gave samples during acute or convalescent COVID-19. From T cells, B-cell-depleted T cells, or PBMCs came the material, which was cDNA or gDNA.

Authors' analysis steps: Reference gene primer amplification yielded estimated nucleated cell counts. Assay: immunoSEQ multiplex PCR; the TCRdb copy retains only in-frame clones and omits some. V and J calls and clone size come straight from that table; D and trimming were deduced from the DNA. Of 200,000 to 250,000 clones listed, around four fifths are singletons. Germline V gene sequence: CDR1 SGHTA, CDR2 FQGNSA. V dropped 3 bases and J dropped 6 bases, with 15 bases sitting between them. The length of the CDR3 is 15 residues. The clonotype was recovered from a man between 25 and 39 years old with active or convalescent COVID-19. The chain links TRBV7-2 to TRBJ2-1; maybe TRBD2 (6 bases). The sequenced sample was peripheral blood. The CDR3 DNA sequence: TGTGCCAGCAGCTTCGGGGGAGGATTGCGCAATGAGCAGTTCTTC. It yields the protein CASSFGGGLRNEQFF.